The rows below give T cell receptor beta chains drawn from one sample of a study of cytotoxic CD8 clonotypes in ibrutinib-treated CLL. Here immunoSEQ multiplex PCR was the method, and the copy in TCRdb shows in-frame clones only, minus some. The sample gives 130,000 or so clones, roughly 77% of which show up once; 25% to 30% is in the top ten. The sequences come from PBMCs, collected after 12 months of ibrutinib treatment. These receptors all stem from a human donor with chronic lymphocytic leukemia. Each CDR3 is given with its conserved first and last residue. The D gene is left open where the match is weak. The size of a clone is reported for some rows only, either as once, few or many, or as a class for expanded clones.

J | D | size | V | DNA | CDR3
TRBJ1-2 | TRBD1 | many | TRBV19 | TGTGCCAGTAGAGGGACAGGGGAATATGGCTACACCTTC | CASRGTGEYGYTF
TRBJ1-2 | - | - | TRBV25-1 | TGTGCCAGCAGTGAGCGTAACAGTAATAACTATGGCTACACCTTC | CASSERNSNNYGYTF
TRBJ2-4 | - | - | TRBV14 | TGTGCCAGCAGCCAAGATCAGATTCAGTACTTC | CASSQDQIQYF
TRBJ1-5 | - | - | TRBV10-3 | TGTGCCATCAGTGAGGGGTTGGGTCAGCCCCAGCATTTT | CAISEGLGQPQHF
TRBJ2-7 | TRBD2 | few | TRBV15 | TGTGCCACCAGCAGAGATCTGGGACTAGGGACCTACGAGCAGTACTTC | CATSRDLGLGTYEQYF
TRBJ1-4 | TRBD1 | - | TRBV14 | TGTGCCAGCAGTTACAGGGGTCTTAATGAAAAACTGTTTTTT | CASSYRGLNEKLFF
TRBJ2-1 | TRBD2 | few | TRBV12-5 | TGTGCTAGTGGTTTGAGGACTAGCGGGAGGTCCTACAATGAGCAGTTCTTC | CASGLRTSGRSYNEQFF
TRBJ1-2 | - | - | TRBV9 | TGTGCCAGCAGCGGCAGGGGCGGTTATGGCTACACCTTC | CASSGRGGYGYTF
TRBJ2-7 | TRBD2 | once | TRBV6-4 | TGTGCCAGCAGTGACGGGCTAGCGGGAGCCTACGAGCAGTACTTC | CASSDGLAGAYEQYF
TRBJ2-1 | - | - | TRBV7-2 | TGTGCCAGCAGCTCAGACTACTCCTACAATGAGCAGTTCTTC | CASSSDYSYNEQFF
TRBJ2-7 | TRBD1 | - | TRBV27 | TGTGCCAGGACGGCCTGCACCGGGACAGCAGTCTACGAGCAGTACTTC | CARTACTGTAVYEQYF
TRBJ1-5 | - | - | TRBV7-2 | TGTGCCAGCAGCTCAAGGGTAAACAATCAGCCCCAGCATTTT | CASSSRVNNQPQHF
TRBJ2-7 | - | - | TRBV6-1 | TGTGCCAGCAGTGAAGGGATGGGGCGAGGTGGCAACGAGCAGTACTTC | CASSEGMGRGGNEQYF
TRBJ1-6 | - | many | TRBV7-2 | TGTGCCAGCAGCTTAGGGGGAGCAGGGTTGGATTCACCCCTCCACTTT | CASSLGGAGLDSPLHF
TRBJ2-1 | - | medium-sized | TRBV10-3 | TGTGCCATCAGTCCGGGGAATGAGCAGTTCTTC | CAISPGNEQFF
TRBJ1-5 | - | - | TRBV16 | TGTGCCAGCAGCCCAAGCTCCGAAACCCAGCCCCAGCATTTT | CASSPSSETQPQHF
TRBJ2-4 | - | - | TRBV18 | TGTGCCAGCTCACCCTACGCCGGCGTCAGCAAAAACATTCAGTACTTC | CASSPYAGVSKNIQYF
TRBJ2-3 | - | - | TRBV25-1 | TGTGCCAGCAGTGACCAACAGGGTTACGGCGCAGATACGCAGTATTTT | CASSDQQGYGADTQYF
TRBJ2-1 | - | - | TRBV11-3 | TGTGCCAGCAGCTTAGATAGTTGGGACTACAATGAGCAGTTCTTC | CASSLDSWDYNEQFF
TRBJ2-2 | - | - | TRBV28 | TGTGCCAGCACAGTGAGCGGAATAAACACCGGGGAGCTGTTTTTT | CASTVSGINTGELFF
TRBJ1-5 | - | - | TRBV28 | TGTGCCAGCAGTCTCCTTGCCGGTAGCAATCAGCCCCAGCATTTT | CASSLLAGSNQPQHF
TRBJ2-5 | - | - | TRBV28 | TGTGCCAGCAGGTCACTGAGGGTGCTGGACGTGAAGACCCAGTACTTC | CASRSLRVLDVKTQYF
TRBJ2-1 | TRBD1 | - | TRBV7-9 | TGTGCCAGCAGCTTATCGGGACAGGGTTTGAATGAGCAGTTCTTC | CASSLSGQGLNEQFF
TRBJ2-7 | - | - | TRBV7-7 | TGTGCCAGCAGCTTACAGGGAGGCGAGCAGTACTTC | CASSLQGGEQYF
TRBJ2-3 | - | - | TRBV11-2 | TGTGCCAGCAGCTTTGAAACAGATACGCAGTATTTT | CASSFETDTQYF
TRBJ1-5 | - | many | TRBV4-1 | TGCGCCAGCAGCCTGGAGGTGGGGCGTAGCAATCAGCCCCAGCATTTT | CASSLEVGRSNQPQHF
TRBJ2-3 | TRBD2 | - | TRBV25-1 | TGTGCCAGCAGTTCTCCGGGGGGGCCACCAGATACGCAGTATTTT | CASSSPGGPPDTQYF
TRBJ2-3 | - | - | TRBV5-8 | TGTGCCAGCAGCTTGGGCCCAGGGGAAGCCCCAGATACGCAGTATTTT | CASSLGPGEAPDTQYF
TRBJ2-3 | - | - | TRBV29-1 | TGCAGCACCAGGGACTTCAAAGGAGCGCAGTATTTT | CSTRDFKGAQYF
TRBJ1-2 | TRBD1 | - | TRBV5-1 | TGCGCCAGCAGTTCACAGGGGTCTTCCTATGGCTACACCTTC | CASSSQGSSYGYTF
TRBJ2-7 | - | - | TRBV2 | TGTGCCAGTTTGGTTGGGCAGGCCGAGGGGGGTACCGGCGAGCAGTACTTC | CASLVGQAEGGTGEQYF
TRBJ2-3 | - | many | TRBV27 | TGTGCCAGCAGTTTATCCTGGGACGGGGATACGCAGTATTTT | CASSLSWDGDTQYF
TRBJ2-7 | - | - | TRBV27 | TGTGCCAGCAGTTTAACACCCCGGAGGGAGCTGACGTACGAGCAGTACTTC | CASSLTPRRELTYEQYF
TRBJ2-3 | TRBD1 | once | TRBV5-6 | TGTGCCAGCAGCTTCCTCGACAGGGGAATCACAGATACGCAGTATTTT | CASSFLDRGITDTQYF
TRBJ1-1 | - | - | TRBV11-1 | TGTGCCAGCAGCATAAATCAGGGGACTGAAGCTTTCTTT | CASSINQGTEAFF
TRBJ2-3 | - | - | TRBV7-9 | TGTGCCAGCAGCCTCCCCCGGGACTTAGCTCCAGATACGCAGTATTTT | CASSLPRDLAPDTQYF
TRBJ1-1 | - | - | TRBV12-5 | TGTGCTAGTGGTTATGCGGTGGGGACTGAAGCTTTCTTT | CASGYAVGTEAFF
TRBJ1-1 | - | - | TRBV28 | TGTGCCAGCAGCTTAAACCCCCCACAGGCTGAAGCTTTCTTT | CASSLNPPQAEAFF
TRBJ2-3 | - | - | TRBV9 | TGTGCCAGCAGCGTAGTAGACGGGAGCACAGATACGCAGTATTTT | CASSVVDGSTDTQYF
TRBJ2-7 | - | - | TRBV27 | TGTGCCAGCAGTCGCAACGGGGGCGAGCAGTACTTC | CASSRNGGEQYF
TRBJ1-4 | - | - | TRBV6-5 | TGTGCCAGCAGTACGTACAGTGAAAATGAAAAACTGTTTTTT | CASSTYSENEKLFF
TRBJ1-5 | - | few | TRBV21-1 | TGTGCCAGCAGCAAAAGGCGGTGTGGACAGCCCCAGCATTTT | CASSKRRCGQPQHF
TRBJ1-1 | - | - | TRBV4-1 | TGCGCCAGCAGCCAATTCCAGGTAATGAACACTGAAGCTTTCTTT | CASSQFQVMNTEAFF
TRBJ2-7 | - | - | TRBV13 | TGTGCCAGCAGTTCCGGGCCCCCCTACGAGCAGTACTTC | CASSSGPPYEQYF
TRBJ2-5 | TRBD1 | - | TRBV11-3 | TGTGCCAGCAGCTTTGGGACAGGGAAAGAGACCCAGTACTTC | CASSFGTGKETQYF
TRBJ2-5 | - | - | TRBV30 | TGTGCCTGGAGTGTAAAATGGCTCGGTTTCGGCTCCCAAGAGACCCAGTACTTC | CAWSVKWLGFGSQETQYF
TRBJ1-5 | - | few | TRBV6-5 | TGTGCCGTAGGGGACCCCCGGGGCAATCAGCCCCAGCATTTT | CAVGDPRGNQPQHF
TRBJ2-3 | - | - | TRBV5-1 | TGCGCCAGCAGCTTAACCCTTAGCGGCACAGATACGCAGTATTTT | CASSLTLSGTDTQYF
TRBJ2-4 | - | - | TRBV11-2 | TGTGCCAGCAGCTTGCGGACAGAAAACATTCAGTACTTC | CASSLRTENIQYF